The 18 T cell receptor beta chains reported below all come from one sample, sequenced in a study of metastatic and nonmetastatic thyroid tumors. Patients were all untreated before their thyroid surgery. MiXCR was used by TCRdb to re-call the PCR reads. The sample lists some 40,000 clones, approximately 13% occurring once. Sequencing input: blood. Source of these receptors: a female donor with papillary thyroid cancer or a benign thyroid nodule (not recorded which). Some clones in this sample may be carry-over from other donors' samples.

The sample holds many counts of this clone. This likely comes from a read error, as the CDR3 has no conserved phenylalanine or tryptophan at its end. CDR3 region: CASSQRDFAEAFL. The DNA of the CDR3 is TGTGCCAGCAGCCAACGGGATTTCGCTGAAGCTTTCCTT. This chain connects TRBV5-4 to TRBJ1-1; no clear D. Trimming cost V 4 bases and J 6 bases, with 13 bases left between them. The CDR3 covers 13 residues. Germline CDR1 is SGHNT and CDR2 is YYREEE (reference sequence).

This clone qualifies as medium-sized. This chain links TRBV27 with TRBJ1-2; possible D gene TRBD1, 5 bases. This CDR3 has 16 residues. Germline CDR1 and CDR2: MNHEY and SMNVEV (reference sequence). The V gene lost 5 bases and the J gene lost 2 bases, with 18 bases spanning the gap. The CDR3 sequence is CASSPLLDTLNYGYTF. The CDR3 DNA reads TGTGCCAGCAGTCCCCTACTGGACACGCTCAACTATGGCTACACCTTC.

V gene TRBV30 combines with J gene TRBJ1-1; 10 bases line up with TRBD1. This CDR3 is built from 18 residues. Unmatched junction bases numbered 17, after V lost 2 bases and J lost 5 bases. Germline V gives CDR1 GTSNPN, CDR2 SVGIG (reference sequence). The chain's CDR3 is CAWSPRQSDRGVQTEAFF. In nucleotides, the CDR3 is TGTGCCTGGAGTCCCCGGCAGTCGGACAGGGGGGTTCAAACTGAAGCTTTCTTT.

At least ten counts were recorded for this clone. The rearrangement links TRBV20-1 to TRBJ1-1; D remains unclear. CDR1 and CDR2 (germline): DFQATT, SNEGSKA (reference sequence). Trimming removed 1 base from V and 10 bases from J, with 4 bases in between. The CDR3 has 9 amino acids. The CDR3 reads CSARVGAFF. CDR3 sequence (DNA): TGCAGTGCTAGAGTCGGAGCTTTCTTT.

This clone was seen only a few times. CDR3 sequence: CASSGKALSYEQYF. In DNA, the CDR3 is TGTGCCAGCAGTGGGAAGGCTCTCTCCTACGAGCAGTACTTC. The rearrangement uses TRBV2 and TRBJ2-7; D remains unclear. V gave up 4 bases and J gave up 0 bases, with 10 bases separating them. Germline CDR1 reads SNHLY; CDR2 reads FYNNEI. The length of the CDR3 is 14 residues.

A word on this clone: One end of the junction varies from germline; a read error may be responsible. The chain recombines TRBV27 with TRBJ2-2; 8 bases map to TRBD1. Per the germline V gene, CDR1 is MNHEY and CDR2 is SMNVEV (reference sequence). The length of the CDR3 is 16 residues. CDR3 nucleotides: TGTGCCAGCAGTTTGTGGACAGGGTGGAACACCTGGGAGCTGTTTTTT. Amino acids: CASSLWTGWNTWELFF.

This clone was seen repeatedly, ten times or more. The rearrangement links TRBV5-1 to TRBJ2-1, with D perhaps TRBD1 (5 bases). Germline V lookup: CDR1 SGHRS, CDR2 YFSETQ. V was shortened by 0 bases and J by 4 bases, with 8 bases between the two germline ends. This CDR3 is built from 14 residues. CDR3 residues: CASSLEDNYNEQFF. The CDR3 bases are TGCGCCAGCAGCTTGGAGGACAATTACAATGAGCAGTTCTTC.

Regarding this clone: It may be a read error: a sequence one base away is much more abundant. This same CDR3 is encoded by further DNA sequences in the sample. The rearrangement uses TRBV7-6 and TRBJ1-6; D might be TRBD1 (5 bases). This CDR3 is built from 14 residues. From germline, CDR1 is SGHVS and CDR2 FNYEAQ. The CDR3, as DNA: TGCGCCAGCAGCTTAGGGGCCGATAATTCACCCCTCCACTTT. This sequence encodes CASSLGADNSPLHF.

This clone has at least ten counts. Compared with germline, one end of the junction differs, possibly owing to a read error. The sample has other DNA sequences that encode this CDR3 too. V and J are TRBV7-7 and TRBJ2-3; D ambiguous. CDR3 length: 13 amino acids. Germline CDR1 and CDR2: SSHAT and FNYEAQ (reference sequence). The chain's CDR3 is CASSQHGTDTQYF. CDR3 DNA: TGTGCTAGCAGCCAACACGGCACAGATACGCAGTATTTT.

This clone is medium-sized. This chain uses TRBV10-3 with TRBJ2-7; TRBD1 agrees at 8 bases. Per the germline V gene, CDR1 is ENHRY and CDR2 is SYGVKD. J was trimmed by 3 bases and V by 11 bases; bases with no gene match: 6. The CDR3 is made up of 12 amino acids. CDR3 sequence (DNA): TGTGCCGGACAGGGCGAGAACTACGAGCAGTACTTC. Protein product: CAGQGENYEQYF.

At least ten counts were recorded for this clone. The rearrangement links TRBV20-1 to TRBJ2-3; D ambiguous. CDR1 and CDR2 (germline): DFQATT, SNEGSKA (reference sequence). CDR3 size: 12 residues. Trimming cost V 1 base and J 2 bases, with 4 bases left between them. The CDR3 sequence is CSARVVTDTQYF. The CDR3 nucleotides are TGCAGTGCTAGAGTGGTCACAGATACGCAGTATTTT.

As for this clone: Relative to the germline gene, one junction end is altered; a read error may explain this. V is TRBV28 and J is TRBJ1-1, with 7 bases identical to TRBD1. Germline values: CDR1 MDHEN, CDR2 SYDVKM. The CDR3 extends over 11 amino acids. The CDR3 loop reads CARRGARGALF. In DNA, the CDR3 is TGTGCCAGAAGGGGGGCCAGGGGGGCTCTCTTT.

This clone was recorded many times. This sequence joins TRBV20-1 and TRBJ2-3; 10 nucleotides match TRBD1. The CDR3 is made up of 17 amino acids. Trimming at V came to 3 bases and at J to 7 bases, leaving 16 bases not matched to a gene. Germline assignment: CDR1 DFQATT and CDR2 SNEGSKA (reference sequence). CDR3 sequence reads: CSASPGQGLLGANTQYF. CDR3 bases: TGCAGTGCTAGCCCGGGACAGGGGCTACTGGGGGCTAATACGCAGTATTTT.

The table lists this clone with many counts. V is TRBV5-5 and J is TRBJ1-2; no firm D call. This CDR3 region has 15 residues. Looked up from germline, CDR1 is SGHKS and CDR2 is YYEKEE (reference sequence). V lost 5 bases and J lost 5, with 19 bases in between. The CDR3 is CASSNSYESGYGYTF. In DNA, the CDR3 is TGTGCCAGCAGTAATAGCTACGAGTCCGGATATGGCTACACCTTC. Looking up the rest from reference TRBV5-5 and TRBJ1-2 gives the full variable domain: DAGVTQSPTHLIKTRGQQVTLRCSPISGHKSVSWYQQVLGQGPQFIFQYYEKEERGRGNFPDRFSARQFPNYSSELNVNALLLGDSALYLCASSNSYESGYGYTFGSGTRLTVV.

By frequency in the sample, this clone is medium-sized. The chain has TRBV27 and TRBJ2-7; TRBD1 matches at 8 bases. The CDR3 consists of 13 residues. Germline CDR1 and CDR2: MNHEY and SMNVEV (reference sequence). The V gene end was trimmed by 6 bases and the J gene end by 3 bases; junction bases not matched to a gene: 4. For the CDR3, the DNA is TGTGCCAGCAGCATCACAGGGGGCTACGAGCAGTACTTC. Translated, it gives CASSITGGYEQYF.

This clone was recorded a few times. It may be a read error: a sequence one base away is much more abundant. The rearrangement uses TRBV12-5 and TRBJ1-1; 10 positions match TRBD1. CDR1 LGHNT and CDR2 FRNRAP come from the germline V gene. The CDR3 is 15 residues long. The CDR3 loop is CASDQGQGWNTESFF. The CDR3 nucleotides read TGTGCTAGTGATCAGGGACAGGGGTGGAACACTGAATCTTTCTTT. Combining the CDR3 with reference TRBV12-5 and TRBJ1-1 gives the whole variable domain DARVTQTPRHKVTEMGQEVTMRCQPILGHNTVFWYRQTMMQGLELLAYFRNRAPLDDSGMPKDRFSAEMPDATLATLKIQPSEPRDSAVYFCASDQGQGWNTESFFGQGTRLTVV.

For this clone: This may arise from a read error, as a much more abundant clone is one base away. The gene calls are TRBV11-3 and TRBJ1-4; D ambiguous. V was shortened by 4 bases and J by 7 bases, with 16 bases between the two germline ends. Germline CDR1 reads SGHNT; CDR2 reads YENEEA. The CDR3 is made up of 15 amino acids. The CDR3 DNA sequence: TGTGCCAGCAGCTCAACAGCGTCCTGGGGTGAAAAACTGTTTTTT. This sequence encodes CASSSTASWGEKLFF.

This clone was detected many times. The chain couples TRBV7-9 to TRBJ2-5; 7 bases line up with TRBD1. CDR1 is SEHNR and CDR2 is FQNEAQ in the germline V gene (reference sequence). Trimming took 3 bases from V and 2 from J; bases not matched to a gene: 3. This CDR3 region has 14 residues. CDR3 nucleotide sequence: TGTGCCAGCAGCTTGGGACAGCGACAAGAGACCCAGTACTTC. Translating gives CASSLGQRQETQYF. Looking up the rest from reference TRBV7-9 and TRBJ2-5 gives the full variable domain: DTGVSQNPRHKITKRGQNVTFRCDPISEHNRLYWYRQTLGQGPEFLTYFQNEAQLEKSRLLSDRFSAERPKGSFSTLEIQRTEQGDSAMYLCASSLGQRQETQYFGPGTRLLVL.